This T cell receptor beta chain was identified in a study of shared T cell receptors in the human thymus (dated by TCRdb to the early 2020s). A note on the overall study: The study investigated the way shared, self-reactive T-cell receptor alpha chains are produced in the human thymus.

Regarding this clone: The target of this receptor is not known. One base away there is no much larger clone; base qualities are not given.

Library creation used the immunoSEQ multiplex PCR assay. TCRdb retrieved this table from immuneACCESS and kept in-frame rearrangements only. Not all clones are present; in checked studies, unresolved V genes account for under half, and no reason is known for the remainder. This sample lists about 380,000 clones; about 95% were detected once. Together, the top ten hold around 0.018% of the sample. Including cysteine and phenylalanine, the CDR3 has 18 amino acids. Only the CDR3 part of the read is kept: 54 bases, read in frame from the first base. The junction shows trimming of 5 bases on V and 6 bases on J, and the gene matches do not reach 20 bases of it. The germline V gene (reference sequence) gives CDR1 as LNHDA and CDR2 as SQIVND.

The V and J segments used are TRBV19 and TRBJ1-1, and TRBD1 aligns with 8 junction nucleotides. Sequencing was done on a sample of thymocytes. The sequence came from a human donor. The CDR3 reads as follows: CASSFPSRQGARMSEAFF. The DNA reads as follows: TGTGCCAGTAGTTTCCCGAGTAGGCAGGGGGCGCGGATGTCTGAAGCTTTCTTT.